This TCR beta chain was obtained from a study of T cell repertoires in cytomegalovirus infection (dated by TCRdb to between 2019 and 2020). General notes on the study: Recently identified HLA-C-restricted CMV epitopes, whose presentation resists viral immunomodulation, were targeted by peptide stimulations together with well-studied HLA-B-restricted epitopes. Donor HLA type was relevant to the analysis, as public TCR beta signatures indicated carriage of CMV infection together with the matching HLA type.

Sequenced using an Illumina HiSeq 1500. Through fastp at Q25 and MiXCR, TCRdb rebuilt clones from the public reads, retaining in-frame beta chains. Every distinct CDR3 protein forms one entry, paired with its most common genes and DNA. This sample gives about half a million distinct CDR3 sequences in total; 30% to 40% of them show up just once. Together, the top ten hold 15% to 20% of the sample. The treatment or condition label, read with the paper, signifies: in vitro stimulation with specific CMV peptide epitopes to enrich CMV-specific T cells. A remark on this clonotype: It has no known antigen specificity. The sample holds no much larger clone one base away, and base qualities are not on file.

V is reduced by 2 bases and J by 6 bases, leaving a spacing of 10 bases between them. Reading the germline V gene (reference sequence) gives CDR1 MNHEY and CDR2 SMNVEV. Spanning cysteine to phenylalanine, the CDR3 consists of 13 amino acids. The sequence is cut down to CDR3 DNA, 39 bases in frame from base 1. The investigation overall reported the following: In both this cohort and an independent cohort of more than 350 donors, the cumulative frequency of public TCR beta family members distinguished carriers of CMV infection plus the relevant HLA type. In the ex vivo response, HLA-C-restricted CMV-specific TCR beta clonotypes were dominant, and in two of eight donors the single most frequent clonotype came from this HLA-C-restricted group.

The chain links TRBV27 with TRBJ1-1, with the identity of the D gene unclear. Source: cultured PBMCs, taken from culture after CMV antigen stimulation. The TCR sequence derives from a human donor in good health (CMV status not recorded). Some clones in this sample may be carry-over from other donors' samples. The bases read TGTGCCAGCAGTTTACCCCCACCAGCTGAAGCTTTCTTT. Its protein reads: CASSLPPPAEAFF.